This TCR beta chain was sequenced in a study of cytomegalovirus exposure and HLA in healthy donors. With regard to this clone: Its antigen remains unidentified.

The CDR3 covers 15 residues. The V gene end was trimmed by 5 bases and the J gene end by 12 bases; junction bases not matched to a gene: 13. Germline CDR1 is MDHEN and CDR2 is SYDVKM. Primers included in the PCR were 60 Vbeta and 13 Jbeta primers. This table comes from immunoSEQ multiplex PCR, and its TCRdb copy is limited to in-frame clones, with some not included. The table records approximately 100,000 clones, 70% to 85% of them present only once. Findings and caveats of the study: Productive rates of about 90% or about 30% were seen for most TCR beta V segments in an earlier analysis.

When sampled, the donors appeared nominally healthy, though they likely had unrecorded immune exposures. This clonotype was obtained from a man aged 60-69 years in good health and CMV-seronegative. Sequencing was done on a sample of PBMCs. V and J are TRBV28 and TRBJ1-1, with 12 bases that match TRBD1. The CDR3 region is CASSRGQGAISGTFF. DNA of the CDR3: TGTGCCAGCAGTCGGGGACAGGGGGCCATATCAGGGACTTTCTTT.